These 29 T cell receptor beta chains came from one sample sequenced in a study of blood T cell repertoires in COVID-19 (dated by TCRdb to 2018 to 2020). The library was prepared using the immunoSEQ multiplex PCR assay. Here the immuneACCESS table is served through TCRdb, limited to in-frame sequences with V and J called. Missing clones are a known gap in these copies; in checked studies unresolved V genes cover under half, and the rest lacks a known reason. The sample contains a few hundred thousand clones, about 88% of them found a single time. Jointly, the top ten make up 0.9% to 1.5% of the sample. The sequenced material came from PBMCs or T cells enriched from blood (not recorded which). The receptors here all came from a woman aged 18-29 years who had recovered from COVID-19.

This clone was found once. The chain carries TRBV7-2 and TRBJ2-5; 13 bases align to TRBD2. CDR1 and CDR2 from the germline V gene are SGHTA and FQGNSA. The CDR3 spans 16 residues. Germline trimming cut 4 bases from V and 2 bases from J; bases unmatched to any gene: 4. The CDR3 is CASSWTSGGIQETQYF. CDR3 DNA: TGTGCCAGCAGCTGGACTAGCGGGGGAATTCAAGAGACCCAGTACTTC. The full variable domain, its missing parts supplied by reference TRBV7-2 and TRBJ2-5, is GAGVSQSPSNKVTEKGKDVELRCDPISGHTALYWYRQSLGQGLEFLIYFQGNSAPDKSGLPSDRFSAERTGGSVSTLTIQRTQQEDSAVYLCASSWTSGGIQETQYFGPGTRLLVL.

This clone was detected only once. This chain connects TRBV20-1 to TRBJ1-2, with TRBD1 as a possible D gene (6 bases). The V and J ends lost 6 bases and 6 bases respectively, with 11 bases between them. The germline gives CDR1 DFQATT, CDR2 SNEGSKA (reference sequence). The CDR3 sequence is 11 residues long. As DNA, the CDR3 is TGCAGTGCCGAGTGGGGGCATGGCTACACCTTC. This codes for CSAEWGHGYTF.

V usage is TRBV9 and J usage is TRBJ2-7; D unresolved. Germline-derived CDR1 and CDR2 are SGDLS and YYNGEE. The V gene lost 4 bases and the J gene lost 4 bases, with 9 bases spanning the gap. The CDR3 runs to 12 residues. The CDR3 DNA follows: TGTGCCAGCAGCCCCCACTCGTACGAGCAGTACTTC. This gives the protein CASSPHSYEQYF.

V gene TRBV7-9 combines with J gene TRBJ1-2; no firm D call. This CDR3 contains 16 residues. Germline V lookup: CDR1 SEHNR, CDR2 FQNEAQ (reference sequence). Between the trimmed V and J ends, which lost 5 bases and 2 bases, there was a span of 18 bases. CDR3 in amino acids: CASSLPGYGGNYGYTF. The CDR3, as DNA: TGTGCCAGCAGCCTTCCTGGTTATGGCGGGAACTATGGCTACACCTTC. Full variable domain (missing parts from reference TRBV7-9 and TRBJ1-2): DTGVSQNPRHKITKRGQNVTFRCDPISEHNRLYWYRQTLGQGPEFLTYFQNEAQLEKSRLLSDRFSAERPKGSFSTLEIQRTEQGDSAMYLCASSLPGYGGNYGYTFGSGTRLTVV.

The V and J genes are TRBV19 and TRBJ2-1; no clear D. CDR3 length equals 15 residues. Germline CDR1 is LNHDA and CDR2 is SQIVND (reference sequence). The ends were cut back, 0 bases at V and 5 bases at J, with 11 bases in the middle. CDR3 loop: CASSIDTYTNNEQFF. CDR3 nucleotide sequence: TGTGCCAGTAGTATAGATACGTACACCAACAATGAGCAGTTCTTC.

V gene TRBV10-3 combines with J gene TRBJ1-1; 8 bases match TRBD1. In germline, CDR1 is ENHRY, CDR2 SYGVKD. This CDR3 has 14 residues. Trimming removed 4 bases from V and 4 bases from J; junction bases left unmatched: 5. The CDR3 DNA reads as TGTGCCATCAGTGGGGGACAGGACCCCACTGAAGCTTTCTTT. It encodes CAISGGQDPTEAFF.

This chain connects TRBV7-2 to TRBJ2-7; tentatively, D is TRBD2 (6 bases). Germline loops: CDR1 SGHTA, CDR2 FQGNSA. This CDR3 region has 18 residues. Deletions cut 5 bases from V and 2 bases from J, with 25 bases between. CDR3 residues: CASSQSWTRGWWAYEQYF. CDR3 in DNA: TGTGCCAGCAGCCAATCGTGGACACGGGGGTGGTGGGCCTACGAGCAGTACTTC.

This chain links TRBV9 with TRBJ2-7; 7 positions agree with TRBD1. After removal of 4 bases from V and 6 bases from J, the junction contained 4 bases not matched to a gene. The CDR3 length is 12 residues. Germline V lookup: CDR1 SGDLS, CDR2 YYNGEE. The CDR3 nucleotides are TGTGCCAGCAGCCCACAGGGGATCGAGCAGTACTTC. Translation: CASSPQGIEQYF.

The chain joins TRBV19 to TRBJ1-5; D gene uncertain. Germline V lookup: CDR1 LNHDA, CDR2 SQIVND (reference sequence). Trimming removed 1 base from V and 0 bases from J, with 19 bases in between. The CDR3 loop spans 19 amino acids. The CDR3 nucleotides read TGTGCCAGTAGTATAGCTCTACGGGGAGCGGAAGATAGCAATCAGCCCCAGCATTTT. This gives the protein CASSIALRGAEDSNQPQHF. Together with reference TRBV19 and TRBJ1-5, the CDR3 gives the full variable domain: DGGITQSPKYLFRKEGQNVTLSCEQNLNHDAMYWYRQDPGQGLRLIYYSQIVNDFQKGDIAEGYSVSREKKESFPLTVTSAQKNPTAFYLCASSIALRGAEDSNQPQHFGDGTRLSIL.

This clone was seen only once. The chain couples TRBV7-6 to TRBJ1-1; D is unclear. Trimming removed 7 bases from V and 6 bases from J, with 21 bases in between. The germline CDR1 and CDR2 sequences are SGHVS and FNYEAQ. CDR3 length equals 15 residues. CDR3 residues: CASIHHAENNAEAFF. Written as DNA, the CDR3 is TGTGCCAGCATCCACCACGCGGAAAATAACGCTGAAGCTTTCTTT.

The chain couples TRBV6-5 to TRBJ1-2, with a weak D call TRBD1 (6 bases). Trimming cost V 6 bases and J 3 bases, with 11 bases left between them. CDR3 size: 13 residues. Germline values: CDR1 MNHEY, CDR2 SVGAGI. This CDR3 reads CASSYRDYYGYTF. DNA for the CDR3: TGTGCCAGCAGCTACAGGGACTACTATGGCTACACCTTC.

V usage is TRBV5-1 and J usage is TRBJ2-1; 11 positions agree with TRBD2. The V gene end was trimmed by 3 bases and the J gene end by 10 bases; junction bases not matched to a gene: 9. CDR3 length equals 15 residues. From germline, CDR1 is SGHRS and CDR2 YFSETQ. The CDR3 sequence is CASSSGLAGGGEQFF. In DNA form, the CDR3 reads TGCGCCAGCAGCTCTGGACTAGCGGGCGGCGGAGAGCAGTTCTTC.

This clone has only a few counts. The CDR3 reads CASSLGGRHTEAFF. The DNA of the CDR3 is TGTGCCAGCAGCTTGGGAGGACGGCACACTGAAGCTTTCTTT. The J gene is TRBJ1-1, the V gene TRBV11-3, with D uncertain. V was pared by 3 bases and J by 3 bases, with 11 bases between. Germline V gene sequence: CDR1 SGHNT, CDR2 YENEEA. The CDR3 contains 14 residues.

The genes are TRBV19 and TRBJ1-1; 7 bases fit TRBD1. This CDR3 region has 13 residues. Looked up from germline, CDR1 is LNHDA and CDR2 is SQIVND (reference sequence). V gave up 7 bases and J gave up 10 bases; unmatched junction bases: 12. The CDR3 here is CASKFRRQGVAFF. The CDR3 coding sequence is TGTGCCAGTAAATTCCGGCGACAGGGCGTAGCTTTCTTT.

The chain recombines TRBV28 with TRBJ1-5; D possibly corresponds to TRBD1 (5 bases). The V gene lost 3 bases and the J gene lost 0 bases, with 9 bases spanning the gap. The CDR3 is 15 residues long. CDR1 MDHEN and CDR2 SYDVKM come from the germline V gene. The CDR3 loop is CASSFRGSSNQPQHF. CDR3 bases: TGTGCCAGCAGTTTTAGGGGCAGTAGCAATCAGCCCCAGCATTTT.

J is TRBJ2-7 and V is TRBV30; perhaps TRBD1 as D (6 bases). Germline CDR1 reads GTSNPN; CDR2 reads SVGIG (reference sequence). V lost 6 bases to trimming and J lost 6 bases, with 12 bases between them. This CDR3 has 11 amino acids. In DNA form, the CDR3 reads TGTGCCTGCCGACAGGCGGGCGAGCAGTACTTC. It translates to CACRQAGEQYF.

This rearrangement joins TRBV7-3 to TRBJ1-1, with 7 bases that match TRBD1. Germline V gene lookup returns CDR1 SGHTA and CDR2 FQGTGA. Losses at the gene ends were 5 bases for V and 5 bases for J; bases not matched to a gene: 5. CDR3 size: 13 residues. For the CDR3, the DNA is TGTGCCAGCAGCACAACAGGGGATACTGAAGCTTTCTTT. Translation gives CASSTTGDTEAFF.

The chain has TRBV6-5 and TRBJ1-5; D is ambiguous. This CDR3 has 15 amino acids. The V gene lost 0 bases and the J gene lost 6 bases, with 12 bases spanning the gap. Per the germline V gene, CDR1 is MNHEY and CDR2 is SVGAGI. CDR3 nucleotide sequence: TGTGCCAGCAGTTACTCCATTGCTAGCGGTCAGCCCCAGCATTTT. It specifies CASSYSIASGQPQHF.

A note on this clone: The sample contains more than one DNA sequence encoding this CDR3. The chain links TRBV13 to TRBJ1-1; 7 bases align to TRBD1. J gave up 1 base and V 4 bases, and 3 bases lay outside the gene matches. Germline V CDR1 and CDR2: PRHDT, FYEKMQ (reference sequence). The CDR3 has 14 amino acids. DNA of the CDR3: TGTGCCAGCAGCTCAAACAGGGGGAACACTGAAGCTTTCTTT. This encodes CASSSNRGNTEAFF.

This chain connects TRBV7-2 to TRBJ2-5; TRBD2 agrees at 12 bases. The CDR3 contains 19 residues. Per germline, CDR1 SGHTA and CDR2 FQGNSA. J lost 8 bases, V lost 1 base, and 17 bases had no gene match. CDR3 sequence (DNA): TGTGCCAGCAGCTTAGTTGGGCACCAACTAGCGGGGGGCGGGGGAACCCAGTACTTC. Residues: CASSLVGHQLAGGGGTQYF.

The chain couples TRBV5-1 to TRBJ1-2; possible D gene TRBD1, 6 bases. This CDR3 comprises 15 residues. Per the germline V gene, CDR1 is SGHRS and CDR2 is YFSETQ. V dropped 4 bases and J dropped 1 base, with 14 bases sitting between them. CDR3 protein: CASSLTGDNNYGYTF. CDR3 coding DNA: TGCGCCAGCAGCCTGACAGGAGACAATAACTATGGCTACACCTTC. The full variable domain, completed using reference TRBV5-1 and TRBJ1-2, is KAGVTQTPRYLIKTRGQQVTLSCSPISGHRSVSWYQQTPGQGLQFLFEYFSETQRNKGNFPGRFSGRQFSNSRSEMNVSTLELGDSALYLCASSLTGDNNYGYTFGSGTRLTVV.

Here the CDR3 DNA reads TGTGCCAGCAGCTTAACTAGCGGGGACGAGCAGTACTTC. Protein: CASSLTSGDEQYF. The chain is built from TRBV7-3 and TRBJ2-7, with TRBD2 matching 8 bases. Germline V gene lookup returns CDR1 SGHTA and CDR2 FQGTGA. CDR3 length: 13 amino acids. V was clipped by 0 bases and J by 5 bases; unmatched bases: 0. The variable domain in full, with the rest retrieved from reference TRBV7-3 and TRBJ2-7, is GAGVSQTPSNKVTEKGKYVELRCDPISGHTALYWYRQSLGQGPEFLIYFQGTGAADDSGLPNDRFFAVRPEGSVSTLKIQRTERGDSAVYLCASSLTSGDEQYFGPGTRLTVT.

V gene TRBV18 combines with J gene TRBJ1-2; no firm D call. V gave up 0 bases and J gave up 7 bases, with 15 bases separating them. The germline V gene encodes CDR1 KGHSH and CDR2 LQKENI. The CDR3 totals 15 residues. The CDR3 DNA sequence: TGTGCCAGCTCACCACCCTCGGCAGGTAGTGGTGGCTACACCTTC. As protein: CASSPPSAGSGGYTF.

V usage is TRBV5-8 and J usage is TRBJ1-4; D remains ambiguous. The V gene lost 4 bases and the J gene lost 5 bases, with 6 bases spanning the gap. This CDR3 spans 12 amino acids. Germline V CDR1 and CDR2: SGHTS, YDEGEE. For the CDR3, the DNA is TGTGCCAGCAGCCGGAGGAATGAAAAACTGTTTTTT. Its protein is CASSRRNEKLFF.

The V and J genes are TRBV7-2 and TRBJ1-5; 9 nucleotides agree with TRBD1. The CDR3 sequence is 15 residues long. From germline, CDR1 is SGHTA and CDR2 FQGNSA. J gave up 6 bases and V 5 bases, and 8 bases lay outside the gene matches. For the CDR3, the DNA is TGTGCCAGCAGCCCATGGACAGGGGCGGGTCAGCCCCAGCATTTT. It codes for CASSPWTGAGQPQHF.

CDR3 sequence reads: CASSPPAKGRETQYF. The CDR3 nucleotides are TGTGCCAGTAGTCCTCCCGCGAAGGGGCGAGAGACCCAGTACTTC. The V call is TRBV19, the J call TRBJ2-5, with D perhaps matching TRBD1 (5 bases). V shed 5 bases and J shed 4 bases, with 17 bases lying between them. The CDR3 consists of 15 residues. Germline V CDR1 and CDR2: LNHDA, SQIVND (reference sequence).

This chain links TRBV5-6 with TRBJ2-5; 7 bases match TRBD1. This CDR3 has 13 residues. With V trimmed by 7 bases and J by 7 bases, 10 bases remained unmatched. The V gene's germline CDR1 is SGHDT and CDR2 YYEEEE. CDR3: CASHYRGEGTQYF. The CDR3 coding sequence is TGTGCCAGCCACTACAGGGGAGAAGGGACCCAGTACTTC.

V and J are TRBV18 and TRBJ1-5, with 7 bases aligning to TRBD1. From germline, CDR1 is KGHSH and CDR2 LQKENI. After removal of 8 bases from V and 0 bases from J, the junction contained 7 bases not matched to a gene. This CDR3 has 15 residues. The DNA for the CDR3 is TGTGCCAGCAAATCCGGGACAGATAGCAATCAGCCCCAGCATTTT. The encoded protein is CASKSGTDSNQPQHF. Full variable domain (remainder filled in from reference TRBV18 and TRBJ1-5): NAGVMQNPRHLVRRRGQEARLRCSPMKGHSHVYWYRQLPEEGLKFMVYLQKENIIDESGMPKERFSAEFPKEGPSILRIQQVVRGDSAAYFCASKSGTDSNQPQHFGDGTRLSIL.

CDR3 sequence reads: CASSVGGRAPPDTQYF. CDR3 nucleotide sequence: TGTGCCAGCAGCGTAGGGGGGCGGGCGCCGCCGGATACGCAGTATTTT. The rearrangement uses TRBV9 and TRBJ2-3, with D possibly TRBD1 on 6 matching bases. Germline assignment: CDR1 SGDLS and CDR2 YYNGEE. The CDR3 is 16 amino acids. Trimming stripped 0 bases from V and 6 bases from J, with 17 bases between.